The T cell receptor (beta chain) described here comes from a study of PD-1 blockade in classical Hodgkin lymphoma. General observations from the study: Repertoire differences have undefined causes, possibly disease activity or prior therapy. Those starting nivolumab under 1 year post-ASCT were excluded.

Specified time point: cycle 4 day 1 (C4D1), after more than five weeks of nivolumab. Following autologous stem cell transplantation, relapse occurred in every patient, and exposure to brentuximab vedotin varied. This clone came up a few times. Its antigen is still unknown. Germline V gives CDR1 SGHAT, CDR2 FQDESV (reference sequence). The CDR3 is 15 residues long. The V gene lost 3 bases and the J gene lost 3 bases, with 14 bases spanning the gap. TCRdb's copy holds only in-frame clones and misses some; the assay was immunoSEQ multiplex PCR. The sample contains 50,000 or so clones, nearly 90% of which appear only once.

The V call is TRBV11-1, the J call TRBJ1-1, with a tentative D call TRBD1 (5 bases). This material consisted of peripheral blood mononuclear cells (PBMCs), taken before the fourth cycle of nivolumab. The TCR originated in a human donor with classical Hodgkin lymphoma. The CDR3 DNA sequence: TGTGCCAGCAGCTTTTGGGGGTCCAGGGACACTGAAGCTTTCTTT. It specifies CASSFWGSRDTEAFF.